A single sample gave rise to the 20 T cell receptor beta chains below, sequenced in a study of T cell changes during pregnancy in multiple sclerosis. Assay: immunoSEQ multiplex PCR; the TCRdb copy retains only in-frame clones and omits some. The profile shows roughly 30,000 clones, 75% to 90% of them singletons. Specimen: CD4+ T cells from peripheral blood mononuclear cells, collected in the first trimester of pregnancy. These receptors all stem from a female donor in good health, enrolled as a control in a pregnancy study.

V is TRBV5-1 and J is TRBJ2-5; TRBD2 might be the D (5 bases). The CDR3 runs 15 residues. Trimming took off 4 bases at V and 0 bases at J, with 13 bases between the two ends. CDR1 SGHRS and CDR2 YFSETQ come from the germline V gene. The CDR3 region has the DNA TGCGCCAGCAGCGGAGGACCTGGGGACCAAGAGACCCAGTACTTC. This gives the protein CASSGGPGDQETQYF.

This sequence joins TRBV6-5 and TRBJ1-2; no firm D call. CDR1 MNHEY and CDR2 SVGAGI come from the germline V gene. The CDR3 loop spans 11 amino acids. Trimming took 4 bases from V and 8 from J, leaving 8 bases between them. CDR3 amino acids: CASSSGVGYTF. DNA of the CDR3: TGTGCCAGCAGTTCCGGGGTGGGCTACACCTTC.

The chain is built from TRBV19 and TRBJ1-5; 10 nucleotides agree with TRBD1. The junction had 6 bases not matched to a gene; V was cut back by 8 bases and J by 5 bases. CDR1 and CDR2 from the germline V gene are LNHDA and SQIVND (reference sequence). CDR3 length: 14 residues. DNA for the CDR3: TGTGCCAGTGTGGGACAGGGGCGAGATCAGCCCCAGCATTTT. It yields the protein CASVGQGRDQPQHF.

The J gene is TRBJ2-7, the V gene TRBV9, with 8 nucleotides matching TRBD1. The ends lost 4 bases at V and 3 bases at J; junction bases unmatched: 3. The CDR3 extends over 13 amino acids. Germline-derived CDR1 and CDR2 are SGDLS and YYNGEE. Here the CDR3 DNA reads TGTGCCAGCAGCATTGGACAGGGCTACGAGCAGTACTTC. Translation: CASSIGQGYEQYF.

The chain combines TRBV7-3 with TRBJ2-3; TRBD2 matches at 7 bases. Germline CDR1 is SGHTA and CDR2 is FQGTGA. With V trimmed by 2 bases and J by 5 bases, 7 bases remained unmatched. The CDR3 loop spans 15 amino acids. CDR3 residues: CASSLRGRREDTQYF. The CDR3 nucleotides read TGTGCCAGCAGCTTACGCGGGAGACGAGAAGATACGCAGTATTTT.

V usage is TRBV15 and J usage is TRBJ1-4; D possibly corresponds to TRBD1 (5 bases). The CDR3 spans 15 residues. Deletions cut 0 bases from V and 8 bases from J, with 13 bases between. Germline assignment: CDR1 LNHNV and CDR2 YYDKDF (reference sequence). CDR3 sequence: CATSRDGGTGEKLFF. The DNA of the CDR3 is TGTGCCACCAGCAGAGATGGGGGGACGGGCGAAAAACTGTTTTTT.

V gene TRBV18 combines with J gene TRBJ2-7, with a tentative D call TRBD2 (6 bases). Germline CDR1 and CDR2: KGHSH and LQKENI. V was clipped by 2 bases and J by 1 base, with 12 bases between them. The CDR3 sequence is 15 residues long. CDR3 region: CASSPSTSPSYEQYF. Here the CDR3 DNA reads TGTGCCAGCTCACCATCCACTAGCCCGTCCTACGAGCAGTACTTC.

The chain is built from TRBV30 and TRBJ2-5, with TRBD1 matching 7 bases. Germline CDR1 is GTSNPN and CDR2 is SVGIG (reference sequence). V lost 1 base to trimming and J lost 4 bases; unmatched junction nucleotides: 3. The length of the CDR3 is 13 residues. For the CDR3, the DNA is TGTGCCTGGAGTGGGACAGGCCCAGAGACCCAGTACTTC. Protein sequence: CAWSGTGPETQYF. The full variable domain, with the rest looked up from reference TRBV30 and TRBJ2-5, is SQTIHQWPATLVQPVGSPLSLECTVEGTSNPNLYWYRQAAGRGLQLLFYSVGIGQISSEVPQNLSASRPQDRQFILSSKKLLLSDSGFYLCAWSGTGPETQYFGPGTRLLVL.

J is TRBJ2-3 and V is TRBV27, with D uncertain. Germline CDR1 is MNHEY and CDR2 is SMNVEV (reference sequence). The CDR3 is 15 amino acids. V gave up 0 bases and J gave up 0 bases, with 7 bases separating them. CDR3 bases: TGTGCCAGCAGTTTATCGGCTGGTAGCACAGATACGCAGTATTTT. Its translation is CASSLSAGSTDTQYF.

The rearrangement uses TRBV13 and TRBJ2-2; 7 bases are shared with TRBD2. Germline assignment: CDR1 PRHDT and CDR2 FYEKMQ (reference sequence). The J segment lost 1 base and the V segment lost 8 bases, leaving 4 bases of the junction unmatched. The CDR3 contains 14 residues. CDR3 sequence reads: CASREVQNTGELFF. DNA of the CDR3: TGTGCCAGCCGGGAGGTCCAGAACACCGGGGAGCTGTTTTTT. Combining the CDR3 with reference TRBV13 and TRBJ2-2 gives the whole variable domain AAGVIQSPRHLIKEKRETATLKCYPIPRHDTVYWYQQGPGQDPQFLISFYEKMQSDKGSIPDRFSAQQFSDYHSELNMSSLELGDSALYFCASREVQNTGELFFGEGSRLTVL.

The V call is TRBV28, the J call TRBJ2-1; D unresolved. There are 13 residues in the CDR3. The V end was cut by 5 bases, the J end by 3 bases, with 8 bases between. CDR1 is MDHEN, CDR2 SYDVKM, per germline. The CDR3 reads CASSPRNYNEQFF. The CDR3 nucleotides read TGTGCCAGCAGTCCTCGTAACTACAATGAGCAGTTCTTC.

In nucleotides, the CDR3 is TGTGCCAGCAGCCAGACTGGTGTGTTATCCTACGAGCAGTACTTC. Encoded protein: CASSQTGVLSYEQYF. The chain has TRBV5-6 and TRBJ2-7; D is unclear. The ends were cut back, 4 bases at V and 1 base at J, with 15 bases in the middle. Germline CDR1 and CDR2: SGHDT and YYEEEE. This CDR3 region has 15 residues.

CDR3 in DNA: TGCGCCAGCACGGGACAGGCGACGCTCGGGGCCAACGTCCTGACTTTC. Translating gives CASTGQATLGANVLTF. The J gene is TRBJ2-6, the V gene TRBV10-2; 8 bases agree with TRBD1. The germline V gene has CDR1 WSHSY and CDR2 SAAADI. After removal of 7 bases from V and 4 bases from J, the junction contained 9 bases not matched to a gene. The CDR3 runs to 16 residues.

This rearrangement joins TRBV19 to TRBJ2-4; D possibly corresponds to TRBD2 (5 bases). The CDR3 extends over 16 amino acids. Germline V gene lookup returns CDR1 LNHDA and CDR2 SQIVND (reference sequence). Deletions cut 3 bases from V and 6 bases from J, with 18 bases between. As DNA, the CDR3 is TGTGCCAGTAGTATCCGAGGGCTAGGGCTCGGAAACATTCAGTACTTC. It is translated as CASSIRGLGLGNIQYF.

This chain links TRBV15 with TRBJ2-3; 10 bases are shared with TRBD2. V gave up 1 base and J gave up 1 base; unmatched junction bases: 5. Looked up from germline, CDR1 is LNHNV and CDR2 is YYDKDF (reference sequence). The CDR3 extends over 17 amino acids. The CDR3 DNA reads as TGTGCCACCAGCAGAGCTCAGGGGACTAGCGGCACAGATACGCAGTATTTT. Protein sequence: CATSRAQGTSGTDTQYF.

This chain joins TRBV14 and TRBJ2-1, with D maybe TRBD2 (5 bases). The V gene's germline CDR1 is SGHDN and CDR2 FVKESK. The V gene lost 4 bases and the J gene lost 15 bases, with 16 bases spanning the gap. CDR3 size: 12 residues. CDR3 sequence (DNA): TGTGCCAGCAGCCTAGGGAGTGGGAGTAGGTTCTTC. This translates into CASSLGSGSRFF.

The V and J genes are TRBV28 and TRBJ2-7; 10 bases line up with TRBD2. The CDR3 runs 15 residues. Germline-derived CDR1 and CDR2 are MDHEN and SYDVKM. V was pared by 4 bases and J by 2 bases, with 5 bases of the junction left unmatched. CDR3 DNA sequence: TGTGCCAGCAGTTCTGGGACTAGCGTTCCCTACGAGCAGTACTTC. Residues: CASSSGTSVPYEQYF.

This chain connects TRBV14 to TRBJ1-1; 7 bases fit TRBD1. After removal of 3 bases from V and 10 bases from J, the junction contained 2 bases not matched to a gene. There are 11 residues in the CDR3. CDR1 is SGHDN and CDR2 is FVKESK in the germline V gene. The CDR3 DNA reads TGTGCCAGCAGCCAGGGACAGACAGCTTTCTTT. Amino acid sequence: CASSQGQTAFF.

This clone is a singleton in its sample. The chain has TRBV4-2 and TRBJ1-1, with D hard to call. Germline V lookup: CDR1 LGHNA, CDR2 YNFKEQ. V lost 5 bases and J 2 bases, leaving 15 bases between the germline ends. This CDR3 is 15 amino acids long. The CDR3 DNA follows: TGTGCCAGCAGCTCCCGACTTATTGATAACACTGAAGCTTTCTTT. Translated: CASSSRLIDNTEAFF.

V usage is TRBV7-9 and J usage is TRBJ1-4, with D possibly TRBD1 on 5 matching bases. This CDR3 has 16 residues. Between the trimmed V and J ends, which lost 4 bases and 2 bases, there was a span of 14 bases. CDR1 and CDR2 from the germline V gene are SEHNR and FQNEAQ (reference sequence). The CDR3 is CASSWADGGTNEKLFF. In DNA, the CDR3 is TGTGCCAGCAGCTGGGCGGACGGGGGGACTAATGAAAAACTGTTTTTT.